These T cell receptor beta chains were read from a single sample in a study of blood T cell repertoires in COVID-19. Profiling relied on immunoSEQ multiplex PCR, and the TCRdb table lists in-frame clones only, not all of them. The top ten hold roughly a tenth of the sample, which has a few hundred thousand clones, about 86% seen once. The sample comprised PBMCs or T cells enriched from blood (not recorded which). These receptors all stem from a woman in her 50s who had recovered from COVID-19. The CDR3 runs from the conserved cysteine through the conserved F or W. A D gene is named only where the DNA matches it firmly. Size is stated for part of the rows, as once, few or many counts, or as a class when the clone is expanded.

CDR3 protein,CDR3 DNA,clone size,CDR3 length,J gene,V gene,D gene
CASSTRSTRGNTIYF,TGTGCCAGCAGTACCCGCTCTACGAGGGGAAACACCATATATTTT,.,15,TRBJ1-3,TRBV28,.
CASRSPGNTIYF,TGTGCCAGCAGGTCTCCTGGAAACACCATATATTTT,.,12,TRBJ1-3,TRBV28,.
CASSSPRWSYNEQFF,TGTGCCAGCAGCTCCCCCCGGTGGTCCTACAATGAGCAGTTCTTC,.,15,TRBJ2-1,TRBV7-2,.
CASSITQKANYGYTF,TGTGCCAGCAGCATAACCCAGAAAGCTAACTATGGCTACACCTTC,.,15,TRBJ1-2,TRBV2,.
CASKRDSKDYGYTF,TGTGCCAGCAAACGGGACAGCAAAGACTATGGCTACACCTTC,.,14,TRBJ1-2,TRBV28,TRBD1
CASSQGAAGYGYTF,TGTGCCAGCAGTCAGGGGGCTGCTGGCTATGGCTACACCTTC,once,14,TRBJ1-2,TRBV28,TRBD1
CASRPGGRGTGELFF,TGTGCCAGCAGACCCGGCGGCAGGGGAACCGGGGAGCTGTTTTTT,once,15,TRBJ2-2,TRBV6-6,.
CASCPVDTGELFF,TGTGCCAGCTGCCCGGTGGACACCGGGGAGCTGTTTTTT,once,13,TRBJ2-2,TRBV9,.
CASSLGLAYEQYF,TGTGCCAGCAGTTTGGGCCTGGCCTACGAGCAGTACTTC,.,13,TRBJ2-7,TRBV6-2/TRBV6-3,.
CATADRENTEAFF,TGTGCCACCGCCGACCGGGAGAACACTGAAGCTTTCTTT,.,13,TRBJ1-1,TRBV24-1,.
CASSVAGGSYNEQFF,TGTGCCAGCAGTGTAGCGGGGGGCTCCTACAATGAGCAGTTCTTC,.,15,TRBJ2-1,TRBV6-1,TRBD2
CASSEFLAVYQETQYF,TGTGCCAGCAGTGAATTTCTAGCGGTTTACCAAGAGACCCAGTACTTC,.,16,TRBJ2-5,TRBV2,TRBD2
CASSETGAGNTIYF,TGTGCCAGCAGCGAGACAGGGGCTGGAAACACCATATATTTT,.,14,TRBJ1-3,TRBV9,TRBD1
CSAPGGTEAFF,TGCAGTGCTCCAGGGGGCACTGAAGCTTTCTTT,.,11,TRBJ1-1,TRBV20-1,TRBD1
CSASALAGYNEQFF,TGCAGTGCTAGTGCACTAGCGGGCTACAATGAGCAGTTCTTC,.,14,TRBJ2-1,TRBV20-1,TRBD2
CAISDDGENQPQHF,TGTGCCATCAGTGATGATGGGGAGAATCAGCCCCAGCATTTT,.,14,TRBJ1-5,TRBV10-3,.
CASRPGGNTIYF,TGTGCCAGCAGGCCAGGGGGAAACACCATATATTTT,.,12,TRBJ1-3,TRBV12-3/TRBV12-4,.
CASSKKSSYNEQFF,TGTGCCAGTAGTAAGAAGAGCTCCTACAATGAGCAGTTCTTC,.,14,TRBJ2-1,TRBV19,.
CAISGSRTENGYTF,TGTGCCATCAGTGGATCCCGGACAGAGAACGGCTACACCTTC,.,14,TRBJ1-2,TRBV10-3,.
CASSTQGGVAYGYTF,TGTGCCAGTAGTACCCAGGGGGGTGTCGCCTATGGCTACACCTTC,few,15,TRBJ1-2,TRBV19,TRBD1
CASSVGADTEAFF,TGTGCCAGCAGTGTGGGGGCCGACACTGAAGCTTTCTTT,.,13,TRBJ1-1,TRBV2,.
CASSWGVSGGHNEQFF,TGTGCCAGCAGCTGGGGGGTTAGCGGGGGTCACAATGAGCAGTTCTTC,.,16,TRBJ2-1,TRBV5-4,TRBD2
CASSPLSTDTQYF,TGTGCCAGCAGTCCCCTAAGCACAGATACGCAGTATTTT,.,13,TRBJ2-3,TRBV5-5,.
CASSDVAGGYTF,TGTGCCAGCAGTGATGTGGCAGGTGGCTACACCTTC,.,12,TRBJ1-2,TRBV28,.
CASIRQVNPQETQYF,TGTGCCAGCATTCGACAAGTAAATCCCCAAGAGACCCAGTACTTC,.,15,TRBJ2-5,TRBV2,.
CAITQTQDTGELFF,TGTGCCATCACCCAGACACAAGACACCGGGGAGCTGTTTTTT,.,14,TRBJ2-2,TRBV10-3,.
CASRPYEDMEQFF,TGTGCCAGCAGGCCCTACGAGGACATGGAGCAGTTCTTC,.,13,TRBJ2-1,TRBV12-3/TRBV12-4,.
CSAETVPSYEQYF,TGCAGCGCGGAGACAGTGCCGTCGTACGAGCAGTACTTC,.,13,TRBJ2-7,TRBV29-1,.
CASSLDVGSSGNTIYF,TGCGCCAGCAGCTTGGATGTTGGGAGCTCTGGAAACACCATATATTTT,.,16,TRBJ1-3,TRBV5-1,.
CASSLTGNSYNSPLHF,TGCGCCAGCAGTTTGACAGGGAACTCCTATAATTCACCCCTCCACTTT,few,16,TRBJ1-6,TRBV5-1,TRBD1
CAINVQGAEGYTF,TGTGCCATCAACGTACAGGGGGCAGAGGGCTACACCTTC,.,13,TRBJ1-2,TRBV10-3,TRBD1
CASSQRMATEAFF,TGTGCCAGCAGCCAGCGGATGGCTACTGAAGCTTTCTTT,.,13,TRBJ1-1,TRBV14,.
CASSYSSGLGRDGYTF,TGTGCCAGCAGTTACTCATCTGGTTTGGGCCGTGATGGCTACACCTTC,.,16,TRBJ1-2,TRBV6-5,.
CAWKSGQGLSPLHF,TGTGCCTGGAAATCGGGACAGGGACTTTCACCCCTCCACTTT,.,14,TRBJ1-6,TRBV30,TRBD1
CASSQETSNQPQHF,TGTGCCAGCAGCCAGGAAACCAGCAATCAGCCCCAGCATTTT,once,14,TRBJ1-5,TRBV7-9,.
CASSQDRTGKAHEQFF,TGTGCCAGCAGCCAAGATCGCACAGGGAAGGCGCATGAGCAGTTCTTC,.,16,TRBJ2-1,TRBV3-1/TRBV3-2,.
CASRGRGMNTEAFF,TGTGCCAGCAGGGGGAGGGGGATGAACACTGAAGCTTTCTTT,.,14,TRBJ1-1,TRBV7-9,.
CASSQQVNTEAFF,TGTGCCAGCAGCCAACAGGTGAACACTGAAGCTTTCTTT,.,13,TRBJ1-1,TRBV4-2,.
CASSPSIFSGSSYEQYF,TGTGCCAGCTCACCATCAATATTTTCTGGGAGCTCCTACGAGCAGTACTTC,.,17,TRBJ2-7,TRBV18,.
CASSYGGGGDTQYF,TGTGCCAGCAGTTACGGCGGGGGAGGTGATACGCAGTATTTT,.,14,TRBJ2-3,TRBV6-5,TRBD2
CASSPTSGGATDTQYF,TGTGCCAGCTCACCGACTAGCGGGGGGGCCACAGATACGCAGTATTTT,.,16,TRBJ2-3,TRBV18,TRBD2
CASSVLLDGAGDAEAFF,TGTGCCAGCAGCGTTCTATTAGATGGGGCAGGGGATGCTGAAGCTTTCTTT,.,17,TRBJ1-1,TRBV9,.
CASTSGGLPEAFF,TGTGCCAGCACCTCTGGGGGGTTGCCTGAAGCTTTCTTT,.,13,TRBJ1-1,TRBV7-3,.
CAIRQQGADTQYF,TGTGCCATCAGGCAACAGGGGGCAGATACGCAGTATTTT,.,13,TRBJ2-3,TRBV10-3,TRBD1
CASSLGVSLTDTQYF,TGTGCCAGCAGCTTAGGCGTGTCACTCACAGATACGCAGTATTTT,.,15,TRBJ2-3,TRBV11-3,.
CASSPTVGSPLHF,TGTGCCAGCAGTCCAACAGTCGGTTCGCCCCTCCACTTT,.,13,TRBJ1-6,TRBV27,.
CASSFDPIAPGELFF,TGTGCCAGCAGCTTTGACCCGATAGCCCCCGGGGAGCTGTTTTTT,.,15,TRBJ2-2,TRBV7-2,.
CASSIMGTSYNEQFF,TGTGCCAGCAGTATCATGGGGACTTCCTACAATGAGCAGTTCTTC,.,15,TRBJ2-1,TRBV27,.
CASSPRTGGSPLHF,TGTGCCAGCAGCCCGCGGACAGGCGGCTCACCCCTCCACTTT,.,14,TRBJ1-6,TRBV28,TRBD1
CASSEGQLGFF,TGTGCCAGCAGTGAGGGACAGCTCGGTTTCTTT,.,11,TRBJ1-1,TRBV6-1,TRBD1
CASSQQNTGELFF,TGTGCCAGCAGCCAACAGAACACCGGGGAGCTGTTTTTT,.,13,TRBJ2-2,TRBV11-2,.
CASSFYSFGGVSNQPQHF,TGTGCCAGTAGTTTTTATTCTTTTGGAGGGGTTAGCAATCAGCCCCAGCATTTT,.,18,TRBJ1-5,TRBV19,.
CATSSAGTDLGGYTF,TGTGCCACCAGTTCCGCCGGGACAGACCTGGGTGGCTACACCTTC,.,15,TRBJ1-2,TRBV24-1,TRBD1